This entry describes one TCR beta chain. The antigen it binds to is not known. Base qualities are missing; no much larger clone stands one base away. These data come from a study of blood T cell repertoires in COVID-19 (dated by TCRdb to about 2020). Regarding the study in general: Collaborator samples came from the United States, Italy and Spain and covered acute and convalescent phases of COVID-19. The prospective study material was composed of cDNA or gDNA derived from T cells, B-cell-depleted T cells, or PBMCs. Deeply sampled blood TCRbeta repertoires from subjects exposed to, actively infected with, or recovered from COVID-19 were included in the dataset. The repertoires were released in a freely available public database meant as a resource for research on the immune response to SARS-CoV-2. Samples were obtained from the ongoing ImmuneRACE study (first 160 participants) and from about 1,300 subjects provided by 6 global collaborators. The sample metadata nearly always contained a de-identified subject ID, COVID-19 status, age in years and sex. Where HLA class I and class II types were available, the types were taken from metadata supplied by the sample provider, not from assay-based typing.

Findings and caveats that apply to the study as a whole: The amount of clinical and demographic metadata varied by source and participant and was provided uncurated.

TCRbeta CDR3 regions were amplified from genomic DNA using the immunoSEQ Assay, a bias-controlled multiplex PCR. As for the original processing: Within the assay, amplification of reference gene primers was used to estimate how many nucleated cells each sample contained. To quantify the absolute abundance of each unique TCRbeta CDR3 rearrangement, sequence reads were collapsed and filtered. For each sample, productive Simpson clonality was calculated by taking the square root of Simpson's diversity index across productive rearrangements. TCRdb obtained this table from immuneACCESS and retained in-frame rearrangements with V and J assigned. These tables miss some clones; where compared with another copy, unresolved V genes account for less than half of the shortfall, and the remainder is unexplained. That table supplies the V and J calls and clone size; D and trimming were determined from the DNA. This sample lists 85,000 to 100,000 clones; roughly 75% were detected once. The biggest ten clones account for approximately 8.7% of the sample.

Another Seattle source contributed samples from volunteer blood donors who had recovered from COVID-19. Each collaborating institution followed its own protocols to collect whole blood in K2EDTA tubes. For TCRbeta analysis, collaborators shipped samples in one of three forms: frozen whole blood, isolated PBMCs, or DNA extracted from either of those sample types. V is cut back by 3 bases and J by 2 bases, with 5 bases in the junction unmatched. Looking up the germline V gene (reference sequence) yields CDR1 DFQATT and CDR2 SNEGSKA. Taken from cysteine to phenylalanine, the CDR3 has 14 residues. The read is trimmed to its CDR3 DNA, 42 bases read in frame from base 1.

This clonotype was obtained from a man aged 50 or older who had recovered from COVID-19. The rearranged segments are TRBV20-1 and TRBJ2-3; a stretch of 7 junction bases matches TRBD2. The sequenced material came from peripheral blood. Here is the DNA: TGCAGTGCTAGTCTAGCGGAATACACAGATACGCAGTATTTT. Its protein is CSASLAEYTDTQYF.